This TCR beta chain is drawn from a study of cytomegalovirus exposure and HLA in healthy donors. At the level of the study: Some 85 million unique TCRs, all from HLA-typed donors, were included in an early release of the data.

The V gene lost 3 bases and the J gene lost 0 bases, with 10 bases spanning the gap. The length of the CDR3 is 15 residues. CDR1 is MNHEY and CDR2 is SMNVEV in the germline V gene (reference sequence). The PCR had 60 Vbeta and 13 Jbeta primers. TCRdb's table, derived via immunoSEQ multiplex PCR, lists solely in-frame clones and lacks some. The profile covers about 160,000 clones, with 65% to 85% appearing a single time and around 5.8% taken by the ten largest. The V and J genes are TRBV27 and TRBJ2-3; D is ambiguous. The sample taken for sequencing was PBMCs. This TCR was sampled from a male donor in good health and CMV-seropositive. The CDR3 sequence is CASSLGQSSTDTQYF. CDR3 DNA: TGTGCCAGCAGTTTGGGCCAGTCCAGCACAGATACGCAGTATTTT.